The source of this TCR beta chain is a study of shared clonotypes between healthy human individuals. About this clone itself: Its matching antigen is unknown.

Profiled with immunoSEQ multiplex PCR; TCRdb holds only in-frame clones, not every one. The sample has over a million clones, roughly 98% seen once; the top ten hold 0.4% to 0.45%. Germline values: CDR1 LNHDA, CDR2 SQIVND (reference sequence). The CDR3 runs to 13 residues. V was clipped by 3 bases and J by 7 bases, with 13 bases between them. Study-wide results and caveats: The generation probabilities recorded for non-shared clonotypes fell below those of clonotypes shared by all four donors. Tissue TCR repertoires likely differ from these blood-only repertoires.

Sequencing was done on a sample of naive CD4+ T cells sorted from blood. Subset denoted: CD45RA+ positively selected. The receptor was derived from a man younger than 40 in good health. J is TRBJ2-7 and V is TRBV19; the D gene is possibly TRBD1 (6 bases). As DNA, the CDR3 is TGTGCCAGTAGTATTTCGACAGGTTTGGAGCAGTACTTC. Protein: CASSISTGLEQYF.